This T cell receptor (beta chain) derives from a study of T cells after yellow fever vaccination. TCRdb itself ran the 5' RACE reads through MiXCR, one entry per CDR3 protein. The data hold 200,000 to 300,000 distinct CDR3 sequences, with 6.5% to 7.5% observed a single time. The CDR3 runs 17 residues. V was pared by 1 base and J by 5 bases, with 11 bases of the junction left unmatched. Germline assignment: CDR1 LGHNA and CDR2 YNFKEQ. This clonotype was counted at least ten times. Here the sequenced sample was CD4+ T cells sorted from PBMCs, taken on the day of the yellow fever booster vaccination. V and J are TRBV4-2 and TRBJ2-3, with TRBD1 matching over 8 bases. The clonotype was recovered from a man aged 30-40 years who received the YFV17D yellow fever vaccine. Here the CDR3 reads CASSQGQSGGNGDTQYF. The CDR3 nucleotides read TGTGCCAGCAGCCAAGGGCAGTCAGGGGGCAATGGAGATACGCAGTATTTT.